This T cell receptor (beta chain) was obtained from a study of post-analysis software for immune sequencing data. Study-level results: In patients, TRBV5-6, TRBV5-1 and TRBV20-1 belonged to roughly 5 TRBV segments found more frequently than in controls. F measure grouped same-batch samples tightly together.

With 4 bases removed from V and 4 bases from J, the gap between germline ends came to 11 bases. The CDR3 has 14 residues. Germline V gene sequence: CDR1 DFQATT, CDR2 SNEGSKA (reference sequence). Unique molecular identifiers were carried by the TCR beta cDNA libraries. Using its own MiXCR run on the PCR reads, TCRdb lists one record per CDR3 protein. The sample yields about 800,000 distinct CDR3 sequences, around 27% seen once. In this sample, this clonotype turned up a few times. What it binds is not known. Sequenced input: blood. The clonotype comes from a girl between 5 and 17 years old with multiple sclerosis. This rearrangement joins TRBV20-1 to TRBJ1-6, with D uncertain. The chain's CDR3 is CSANLGQYNSPLHF. In DNA form, the CDR3 reads TGCAGTGCTAACCTTGGCCAGTATAATTCACCCCTCCACTTT.